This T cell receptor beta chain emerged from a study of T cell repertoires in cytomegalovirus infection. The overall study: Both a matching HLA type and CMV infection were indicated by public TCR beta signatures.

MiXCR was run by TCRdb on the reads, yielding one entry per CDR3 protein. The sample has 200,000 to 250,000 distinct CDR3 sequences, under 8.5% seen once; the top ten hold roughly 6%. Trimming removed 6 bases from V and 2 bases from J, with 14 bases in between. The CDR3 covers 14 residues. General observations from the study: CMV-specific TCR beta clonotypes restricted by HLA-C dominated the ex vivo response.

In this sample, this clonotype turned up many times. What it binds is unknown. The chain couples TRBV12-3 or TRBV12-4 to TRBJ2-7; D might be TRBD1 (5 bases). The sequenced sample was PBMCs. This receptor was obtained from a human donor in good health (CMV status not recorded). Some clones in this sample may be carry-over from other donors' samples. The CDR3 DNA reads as TGTGCCAGCAGGGTAGACAGTCCCCCCTACGAGCAGTACTTC. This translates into CASRVDSPPYEQYF.